These 5 T cell receptor beta chains originate from one sample sequenced in a study of Ad26.COV2.S vaccination and SARS-CoV-2 variants. The treatment here: about 20 received Ad26.COV2.S at low or high dose, single or two shots; 5 received placebo; per-sample allocation not given. Sample collection was performed on day 63 after the first vaccine or placebo injection. The protocol was immunoSEQ multiplex PCR, while the TCRdb copy is restricted to in-frame clones and leaves out a portion. The sample holds over 300,000 clones; 83% are singletons and the top ten take about 7.4%. The material was peripheral blood, obtained in a trial of Ad26.COV2.S vaccine versus placebo. The receptors here all came from a person between 18 and 65 years old who received the Ad26.COV2.S COVID-19 vaccine or a placebo.

The rearrangement links TRBV10-2 to TRBJ2-1, with 8 nucleotides matching TRBD2. The length of the CDR3 is 15 residues. The germline gives CDR1 WSHSY, CDR2 SAAADI. Losses at the gene ends were 6 bases for V and 0 bases for J; bases not matched to a gene: 4. CDR3: CASRERGSSYNEQFF. CDR3 DNA sequence: TGCGCCAGCAGGGAGCGGGGGAGCTCCTACAATGAGCAGTTCTTC.

This clone was detected only a few times. This rearrangement joins TRBV3-1 (or the pseudogene TRBV3-2) to TRBJ2-7; D unclear. V lost 0 bases, J lost 3 bases, and 3 bases lay in between. The CDR3 contains 12 residues. The germline gives CDR1 LGHDT, CDR2 YNNKEL (reference sequence). The CDR3 DNA reads as TGTGCCAGCAGCCAAGATGGCTACGAGCAGTACTTC. Encoded protein: CASSQDGYEQYF.

V gene TRBV7-2 combines with J gene TRBJ2-3; 7 bases line up with TRBD1. Per germline, CDR1 SGHTA and CDR2 FQGNSA. The CDR3 consists of 16 residues. Unmatched junction bases numbered 11, after V lost 1 base and J lost 7 bases. Written as DNA, the CDR3 is TGTGCCAGCAGCTTAGAGGGGGCACAAAGTCGGCATACGCAGTATTTT. It translates to CASSLEGAQSRHTQYF.

This clone came up once. The rearrangement joins TRBV5-1 to TRBJ2-1; D may be TRBD2 (5 bases). CDR1 SGHRS and CDR2 YFSETQ come from the germline V gene. Trimming took off 4 bases at V and 10 bases at J, with 18 bases between the two ends. The CDR3 length is 14 residues. The CDR3: CASSMTHWTVEQFF. The CDR3 DNA follows: TGCGCCAGCAGCATGACTCATTGGACTGTCGAGCAGTTCTTC.

The chain links TRBV19 to TRBJ2-6, with D perhaps TRBD1 or TRBD2 (5 bases each). This CDR3 contains 19 residues. V was shortened by 7 bases and J by 0 bases, with 22 bases between the two germline ends. CDR1 is LNHDA and CDR2 is SQIVND in the germline V gene (reference sequence). CDR3 protein: CASTIPRGRKSSGANVLTF. CDR3 DNA sequence: TGTGCCAGTACCATACCTCGGGGCAGGAAGAGCTCTGGGGCCAACGTCCTGACTTTC.